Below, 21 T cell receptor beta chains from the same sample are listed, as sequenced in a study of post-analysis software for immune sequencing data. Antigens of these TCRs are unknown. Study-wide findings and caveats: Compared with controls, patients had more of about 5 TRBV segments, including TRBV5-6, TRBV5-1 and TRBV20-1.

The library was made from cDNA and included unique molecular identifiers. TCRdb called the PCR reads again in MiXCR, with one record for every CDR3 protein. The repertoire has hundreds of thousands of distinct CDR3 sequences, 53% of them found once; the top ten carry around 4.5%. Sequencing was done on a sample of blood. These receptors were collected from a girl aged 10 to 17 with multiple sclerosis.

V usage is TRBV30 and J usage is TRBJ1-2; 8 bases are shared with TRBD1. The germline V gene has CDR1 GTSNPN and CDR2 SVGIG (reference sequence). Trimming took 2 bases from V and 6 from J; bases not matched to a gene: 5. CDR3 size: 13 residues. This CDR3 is CAWSLDRVHGYTF. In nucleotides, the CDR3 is TGTGCCTGGAGTTTGGACAGGGTCCATGGCTACACCTTC.

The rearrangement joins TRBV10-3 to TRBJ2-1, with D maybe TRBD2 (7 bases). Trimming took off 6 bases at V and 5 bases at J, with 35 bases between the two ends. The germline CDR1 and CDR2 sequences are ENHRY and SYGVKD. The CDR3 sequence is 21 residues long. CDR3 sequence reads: CAIRSPGVGGGVRPTNNEQFF. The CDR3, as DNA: TGTGCCATCAGGAGCCCCGGCGTAGGGGGGGGAGTAAGGCCGACCAACAATGAGCAGTTCTTC.

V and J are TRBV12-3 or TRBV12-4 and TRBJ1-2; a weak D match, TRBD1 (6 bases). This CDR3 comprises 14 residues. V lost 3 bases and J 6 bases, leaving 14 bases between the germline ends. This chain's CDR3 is CASSFRSQGNGYTF. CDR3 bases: TGTGCCAGCAGTTTTAGAAGCCAGGGGAATGGCTACACCTTC.

The DNA for the CDR3 is TGTGCCTGGAGTGAAGGGGCGGGAGAACGGTACGAGCAGTACTTC. It yields the protein CAWSEGAGERYEQYF. V gene TRBV30 combines with J gene TRBJ2-5, with 7 bases fitting TRBD2. The J call could be wrong; TRBJ2-7 is a better fit for the DNA end. Per germline, CDR1 GTSNPN and CDR2 SVGIG (reference sequence). The CDR3 spans 15 residues.

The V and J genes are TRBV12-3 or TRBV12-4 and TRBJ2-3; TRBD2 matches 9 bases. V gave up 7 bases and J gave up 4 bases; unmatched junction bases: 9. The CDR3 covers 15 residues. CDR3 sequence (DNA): TGTGCCAGCACCGTAGCGGGAGTGAGAGCAGATACGCAGTATTTT. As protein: CASTVAGVRADTQYF.

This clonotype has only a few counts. For the CDR3, the DNA is TGTGCCAGCAGCCTGAGCTCCGGCCCGCGCCCCAACAATGAGCAGTTCTTC. This encodes CASSLSSGPRPNNEQFF. V and J are TRBV7-9 and TRBJ2-1; D gene unclear. Trimming stripped 5 bases from V and 5 bases from J, with 22 bases between. Germline CDR1 reads SEHNR; CDR2 reads FQNEAQ (reference sequence). The CDR3 sequence is 17 residues long.

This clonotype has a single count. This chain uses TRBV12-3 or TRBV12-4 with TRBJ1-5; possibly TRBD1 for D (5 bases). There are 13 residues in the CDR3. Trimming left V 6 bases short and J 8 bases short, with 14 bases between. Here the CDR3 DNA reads TGTGCCAGCAGCGACCAGGGTAGCAAGCCCCAGCATTTT. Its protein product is CASSDQGSKPQHF.

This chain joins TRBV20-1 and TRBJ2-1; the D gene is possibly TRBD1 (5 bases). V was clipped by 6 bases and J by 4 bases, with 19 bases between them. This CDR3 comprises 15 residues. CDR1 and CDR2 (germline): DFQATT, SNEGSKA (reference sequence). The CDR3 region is CSATYRKGRYNEQFF. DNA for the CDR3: TGCAGTGCAACCTACCGAAAGGGGCGATACAATGAGCAGTTCTTC.

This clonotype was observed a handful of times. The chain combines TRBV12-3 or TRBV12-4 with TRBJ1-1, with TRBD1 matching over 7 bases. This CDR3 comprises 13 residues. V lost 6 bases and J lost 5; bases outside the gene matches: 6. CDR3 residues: CASRPARGTEAFF. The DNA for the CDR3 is TGTGCCAGCAGACCGGCCAGGGGGACTGAAGCTTTCTTT.

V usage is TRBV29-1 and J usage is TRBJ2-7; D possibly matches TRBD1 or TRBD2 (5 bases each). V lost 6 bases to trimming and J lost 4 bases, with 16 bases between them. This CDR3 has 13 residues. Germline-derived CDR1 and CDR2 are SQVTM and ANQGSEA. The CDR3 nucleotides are TGCAGCGTCGGGGACGGCGATGCGTACGAGCAGTACTTC. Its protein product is CSVGDGDAYEQYF.

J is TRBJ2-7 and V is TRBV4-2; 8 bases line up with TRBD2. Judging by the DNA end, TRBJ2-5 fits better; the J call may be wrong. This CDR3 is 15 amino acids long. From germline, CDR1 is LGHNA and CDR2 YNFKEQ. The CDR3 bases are TGTGCCAGCAGCCAAAACGGGGGGGCGGAAGAGACCCAGTACTTC. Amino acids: CASSQNGGAEETQYF.

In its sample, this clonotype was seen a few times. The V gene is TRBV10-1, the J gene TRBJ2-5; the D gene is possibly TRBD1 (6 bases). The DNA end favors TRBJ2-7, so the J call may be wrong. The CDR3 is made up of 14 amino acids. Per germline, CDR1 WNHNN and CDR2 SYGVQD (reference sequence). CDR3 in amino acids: CASSESGTPYEQYF. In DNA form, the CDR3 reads TGCGCCAGCAGTGAGTCGGGGACACCCTACGAGCAGTACTTC.

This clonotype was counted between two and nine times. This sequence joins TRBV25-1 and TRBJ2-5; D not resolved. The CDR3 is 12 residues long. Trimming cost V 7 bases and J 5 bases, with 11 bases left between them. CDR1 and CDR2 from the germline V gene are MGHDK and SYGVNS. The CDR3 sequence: CASNSLTETQYF. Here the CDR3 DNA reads TGTGCCAGCAACAGCCTTACGGAGACCCAGTACTTC.

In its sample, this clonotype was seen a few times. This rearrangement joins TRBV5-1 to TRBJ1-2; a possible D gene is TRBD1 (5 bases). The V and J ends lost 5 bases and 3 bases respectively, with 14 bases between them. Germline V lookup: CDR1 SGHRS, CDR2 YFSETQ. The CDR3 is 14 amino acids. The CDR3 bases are TGCGCCAGCAGACCTGCTGGGACGGACTATGGCTACACCTTC. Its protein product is CASRPAGTDYGYTF.

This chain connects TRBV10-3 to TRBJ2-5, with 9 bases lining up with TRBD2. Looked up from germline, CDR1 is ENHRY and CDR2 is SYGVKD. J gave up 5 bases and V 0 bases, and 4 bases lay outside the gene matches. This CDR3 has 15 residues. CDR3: CAISESTSGEETQYF. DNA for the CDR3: TGTGCCATCAGTGAGTCGACTAGCGGAGAGGAGACCCAGTACTTC.

CDR3 region: CASSPGQPATEAFF. Written as DNA, the CDR3 is TGCGCCAGCAGCCCGGGACAGCCGGCCACTGAAGCTTTCTTT. J is TRBJ1-1 and V is TRBV5-1; 7 bases match TRBD1. The V gene's germline CDR1 is SGHRS and CDR2 YFSETQ. Trimming removed 4 bases from V and 4 bases from J; junction bases left unmatched: 7. This CDR3 comprises 14 residues.

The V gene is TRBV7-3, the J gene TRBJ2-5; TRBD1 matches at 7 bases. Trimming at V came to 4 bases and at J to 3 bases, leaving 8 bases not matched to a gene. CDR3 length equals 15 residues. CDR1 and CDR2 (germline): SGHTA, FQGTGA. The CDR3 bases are TGTGCCAGCAGCTCGGGTTGGGACAGTAAAGAGACCCAGTACTTC. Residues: CASSSGWDSKETQYF.

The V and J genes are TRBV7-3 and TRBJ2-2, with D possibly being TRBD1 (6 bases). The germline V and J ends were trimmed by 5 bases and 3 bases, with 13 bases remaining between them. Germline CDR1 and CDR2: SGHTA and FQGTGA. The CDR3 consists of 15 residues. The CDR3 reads CASSRDRTDTGELFF. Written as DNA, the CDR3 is TGTGCCAGCAGCCGCGACAGGACCGACACCGGGGAGCTGTTTTTT.

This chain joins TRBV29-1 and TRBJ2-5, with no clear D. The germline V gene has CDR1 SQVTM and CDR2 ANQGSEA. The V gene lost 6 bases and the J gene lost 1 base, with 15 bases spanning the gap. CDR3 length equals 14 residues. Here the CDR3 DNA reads TGCAGCGTCGGGCTCTTTTCGGTCCAAGAGACCCAGTACTTC. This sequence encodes CSVGLFSVQETQYF.

The CDR3 sequence: CASSYYGLAGGPLQETQYF. DNA of the CDR3: TGTGCCAGCAGTTACTATGGACTAGCGGGGGGGCCCCTCCAAGAGACCCAGTACTTC. This rearrangement joins TRBV6-5 to TRBJ2-5; TRBD2 agrees at 15 bases. The CDR3 runs to 19 residues. Germline V gene data show CDR1 as MNHEY and CDR2 as SVGAGI. J gave up 1 base and V 1 base, and 7 bases lay outside the gene matches.

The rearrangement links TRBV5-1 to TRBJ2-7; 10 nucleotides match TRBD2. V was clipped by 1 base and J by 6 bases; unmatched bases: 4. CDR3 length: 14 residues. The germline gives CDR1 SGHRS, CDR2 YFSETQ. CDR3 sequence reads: CASSLIAGGCEQYF. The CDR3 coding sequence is TGCGCCAGCAGCTTGATAGCGGGGGGTTGCGAGCAGTACTTC.